Below are 29 T cell receptor beta chains sequenced from a single sample in a study of cytomegalovirus exposure and HLA in healthy donors. Primers: 60 Vbeta forward and 13 Jbeta reverse. The data were produced by immunoSEQ multiplex PCR, yet TCRdb's version contains in-frame clones alone and is incomplete. The sample includes about 73,000 clones, 60% to 75% of them seen just once. The sequenced sample was PBMCs. These receptors were taken from a man between 65 and 85 years old in good health and CMV-seronegative.

This chain connects TRBV10-2 to TRBJ2-2; 10 positions agree with TRBD2. The CDR3 covers 15 residues. Germline CDR1 and CDR2: WSHSY and SAAADI. V gave up 3 bases and J gave up 8 bases; unmatched junction bases: 6. The CDR3: CASSESSGGEGELFF. The CDR3 DNA reads TGCGCCAGCAGTGAATCTAGCGGGGGTGAGGGGGAGCTGTTTTTT.

This clone was seen just once. The rearrangement joins TRBV4-1 to TRBJ2-4; the D is unclear. Germline-derived CDR1 and CDR2 are MGHRA and YSYEKL. This CDR3 is built from 15 residues. V shed 3 bases and J shed 8 bases, with 17 bases lying between them. For the CDR3, the DNA is TGCGCCAGCAGCCAGGTCGATGTGGAGAGTTACATTCAGTACTTC. Protein: CASSQVDVESYIQYF.

This clone was observed a few times. The CDR3 DNA reads TGTGCCAGCACGAGGTCAATGGAAGGCTACACCTTC. The encoded protein is CASTRSMEGYTF. This chain connects TRBV5-6 to TRBJ1-2; D remains ambiguous. Germline CDR1 is SGHDT and CDR2 is YYEEEE. Trimming stripped 6 bases from V and 8 bases from J, with 14 bases between. The CDR3 extends over 12 amino acids.

This clone has just one count. This chain joins TRBV30 and TRBJ2-1, with 7 nucleotides matching TRBD1. J was trimmed by 4 bases and V by 0 bases; bases with no gene match: 12. Germline V gene data show CDR1 as GTSNPN and CDR2 as SVGIG (reference sequence). This CDR3 is 17 amino acids long. CDR3: CAWSVLRGLSLYNEQFF. The CDR3 region has the DNA TGTGCCTGGAGTGTATTGAGGGGGCTGAGCCTATACAATGAGCAGTTCTTC.

This clone has only a few counts. The chain joins TRBV5-1 to TRBJ1-6; the match to TRBD1 covers 7 bases. Per germline, CDR1 SGHRS and CDR2 YFSETQ. Unmatched junction bases numbered 11, after V lost 1 base and J lost 7 bases. This CDR3 is built from 17 residues. CDR3 loop: CASSLLLIQGTNSPLHF. CDR3 nucleotide sequence: TGCGCCAGCAGCTTGCTTCTCATACAGGGGACGAATTCACCCCTCCACTTT.

The chain is built from TRBV11-2 and TRBJ2-5; no clear D gene. The DNA end lines up better with TRBJ2-7; the J call may be wrong. This CDR3 spans 11 amino acids. Germline V gene lookup returns CDR1 SGHAT and CDR2 FQNNGV. The CDR3 reads CASSSSYEQYF. The CDR3 DNA is TGTGCCAGCAGCTCCTCCTACGAGCAGTACTTC.

This clone was seen a handful of times. This chain links TRBV6-5 with TRBJ1-2; D possibly corresponds to TRBD1 (5 bases). CDR1 and CDR2 (germline): MNHEY, SVGAGI. The CDR3 is 14 residues long. V lost 8 bases to trimming and J lost 1 base, with 14 bases between them. This chain's CDR3 is CASPLVTVNYGYTF. In DNA form, the CDR3 reads TGTGCCAGCCCTCTGGTGACAGTTAACTATGGCTACACCTTC.

This clone showed up just a few times. The genes are TRBV7-6 and TRBJ1-1; 7 bases line up with TRBD1. This CDR3 comprises 14 residues. Germline V gives CDR1 SGHVS, CDR2 FNYEAQ. V lost 5 bases, J lost 0 bases, and 3 bases stayed unmatched. As DNA, the CDR3 is TGTGCCAGCAGCCCGGGACAGATGAACACTGAAGCTTTCTTT. This encodes CASSPGQMNTEAFF.

This clone was counted a single time. The V gene is TRBV5-5, the J gene TRBJ1-6, with D uncertain. The CDR3 runs 14 residues. Between the trimmed V and J ends, which lost 9 bases and 5 bases, there was a span of 15 bases. CDR1 SGHKS and CDR2 YYEKEE come from the germline V gene (reference sequence). CDR3 coding DNA: TGTGCCACCCGCAGGAGGGAGAATAATTCACCCCTCCACTTT. Translating gives CATRRRENNSPLHF. Using reference TRBV5-5 and TRBJ1-6 for the parts outside the CDR3, the full variable domain is DAGVTQSPTHLIKTRGQQVTLRCSPISGHKSVSWYQQVLGQGPQFIFQYYEKEERGRGNFPDRFSARQFPNYSSELNVNALLLGDSALYLCATRRRENNSPLHFGNGTRLTVT.

In regard to this clone: Other DNA sequences in the same sample also yield this CDR3. V and J are TRBV5-6 and TRBJ2-1; 7 nucleotides match TRBD1. The CDR3 runs to 14 residues. V dropped 1 base and J dropped 9; count of bases not matched to a gene: 7. Germline-derived CDR1 and CDR2 are SGHDT and YYEEEE. This chain's CDR3 is CASSLRGTAREQFF. The CDR3 DNA follows: TGTGCCAGCAGCTTGAGGGGGACAGCCCGTGAGCAGTTCTTC.

This rearrangement joins TRBV14 to TRBJ1-1, with 8 nucleotides matching TRBD1. V lost 1 base and J lost 9; bases outside the gene matches: 4. Per the germline V gene, CDR1 is SGHDN and CDR2 is FVKESK. The CDR3 has 13 amino acids. The CDR3 is CASSQVDRGQAFF. CDR3 sequence (DNA): TGTGCCAGCAGCCAAGTCGACAGGGGTCAAGCTTTCTTT.

The chain couples TRBV19 to TRBJ2-4, with D perhaps matching TRBD2 (5 bases). Trimming stripped 3 bases from V and 8 bases from J, with 14 bases between. The CDR3 consists of 14 residues. Germline V CDR1 and CDR2: LNHDA, SQIVND (reference sequence). CDR3 in DNA: TGTGCCAGTAGTATTTCCCGGGGAATCGACATTCAGTACTTC. Protein: CASSISRGIDIQYF.

The rearrangement uses TRBV30 and TRBJ2-5; the D is unclear. Trimming removed 0 bases from V and 4 bases from J, with 6 bases in between. Germline CDR1 is GTSNPN and CDR2 is SVGIG (reference sequence). This CDR3 is 12 amino acids long. The CDR3 DNA sequence: TGTGCCTGGAGTGTACTCGGAGAGACCCAGTACTTC. As protein: CAWSVLGETQYF.

The chain uses TRBV2 and TRBJ1-3, with TRBD1 identical over 8 bases. This CDR3 is built from 16 residues. Germline values: CDR1 SNHLY, CDR2 FYNNEI. J was trimmed by 11 bases and V by 5 bases; bases with no gene match: 17. The CDR3 DNA is TGTGCCAGCAGTCCCGACAGGGGATCGAGGCTTGTCGCCATATATTTT. Protein product: CASSPDRGSRLVAIYF.

The chain has TRBV27 and TRBJ2-5; the match to TRBD2 covers 9 bases. Losses at the gene ends were 7 bases for V and 4 bases for J; bases not matched to a gene: 13. The CDR3 runs to 16 residues. Per germline, CDR1 MNHEY and CDR2 SMNVEV (reference sequence). CDR3 amino acids: CASTRYGSSGRETQYF. CDR3 sequence (DNA): TGTGCCAGCACCCGATACGGGAGTAGCGGGAGAGAGACCCAGTACTTC.

In this sample, this clone turned up a few times. J is TRBJ2-7 and V is TRBV6-1, with 8 nucleotides matching TRBD2. The CDR3 sequence is 15 residues long. V lost 3 bases and J lost 3; bases outside the gene matches: 7. Germline CDR1 reads MNHNS; CDR2 reads SASEGT. The CDR3 bases are TGTGCCAGCAGTGACTCACTAGCGGTGCACTACGAGCAGTACTTC. It encodes CASSDSLAVHYEQYF.

The chain's CDR3 is CASSPVRGNNEQYF. The CDR3 DNA sequence: TGTGCCAGCAGCCCAGTAAGGGGCAACAACGAGCAGTACTTC. The chain links TRBV2 to TRBJ2-5; D is possibly TRBD1 (5 bases). The tail of the sequence fits TRBJ2-7 better, so the J call may be wrong. CDR1 is SNHLY and CDR2 is FYNNEI in the germline V gene. The CDR3 spans 14 residues.

Worth noting for this clone: This specimen includes other DNA sequences encoding the same CDR3. The chain couples TRBV4-3 to TRBJ1-4; TRBD1 matches 7 bases. Germline V gene lookup returns CDR1 LGHNA and CDR2 YSLEER. This CDR3 region has 14 residues. Losses at the gene ends were 1 base for V and 8 bases for J; bases not matched to a gene: 4. CDR3 DNA: TGCGCCAGCAGCCAAGGACAGGGTGACGAAAAACTGTTTTTT. Translating gives CASSQGQGDEKLFF.

This clone occurred once. This chain joins TRBV9 and TRBJ2-5; 9 bases are a match to TRBD1. The CDR3 has 15 residues. CDR1 and CDR2 (germline): SGDLS, YYNGEE. Trimming removed 3 bases from V and 5 bases from J; junction bases left unmatched: 8. The CDR3 reads CASSASTGGAETQYF. CDR3 nucleotide sequence: TGTGCCAGCAGCGCAAGCACAGGGGGCGCGGAGACCCAGTACTTC.

This chain joins TRBV7-2 and TRBJ1-4, with a tentative D call TRBD1 (6 bases). Trimming shortened V by 5 bases and J by 4 bases, and 14 bases separated the two germline ends. This CDR3 is 15 amino acids long. CDR1 and CDR2 (germline): SGHTA, FQGNSA. The CDR3 DNA sequence: TGTGCCAGCAGCCCAGGACAGAGCTTTAATGAAAAACTGTTTTTT. Its translation is CASSPGQSFNEKLFF.

In its sample, this clone was seen once. V and J are TRBV14 and TRBJ1-6; 9 nucleotides match TRBD1. Per germline, CDR1 SGHDN and CDR2 FVKESK. The CDR3 is made up of 14 amino acids. V shed 4 bases, J shed 7 bases, and the junction held 2 bases outside the gene matches. The CDR3 is CASSPTGGNSPLHF. The CDR3 DNA follows: TGTGCCAGCAGCCCGACAGGGGGGAATTCACCCCTCCACTTT.

Comments on this clone: One junction end disagrees with the germline gene, perhaps due to a read error. The V and J genes are TRBV10-2 and TRBJ2-4, with 10 bases fitting TRBD1. Germline V gene sequence: CDR1 WSHSY, CDR2 SAAADI. The CDR3 runs 15 residues. The CDR3 here is CASRDRGLIGDIQYF. DNA of the CDR3: TGCGCCAGCCGTGACAGGGGGCTTATTGGAGACATTCAGTACTTC.

V gene TRBV18 combines with J gene TRBJ2-5, with a tentative D call TRBD2 (6 bases). The CDR3 length is 13 residues. Germline V gene data show CDR1 as KGHSH and CDR2 as LQKENI. The V gene lost 6 bases and the J gene lost 1 base, with 9 bases spanning the gap. The CDR3, as DNA: TGTGCCAGCTCCGGAGGGAGCCAAGAGACCCAGTACTTC. Translation gives CASSGGSQETQYF.

J is TRBJ1-2 and V is TRBV5-1; the D is unclear. From germline, CDR1 is SGHRS and CDR2 YFSETQ. This CDR3 spans 13 amino acids. V was shortened by 4 bases and J by 7 bases, with 14 bases between the two germline ends. In DNA form, the CDR3 reads TGCGCCAGCAGCGCCGGAGAGGCGGCTGGCTACACCTTC. Translating it yields CASSAGEAAGYTF. Combining the CDR3 with reference TRBV5-1 and TRBJ1-2 gives the whole variable domain KAGVTQTPRYLIKTRGQQVTLSCSPISGHRSVSWYQQTPGQGLQFLFEYFSETQRNKGNFPGRFSGRQFSNSRSEMNVSTLELGDSALYLCASSAGEAAGYTFGSGTRLTVV.

This chain uses TRBV10-2 with TRBJ2-3, with a weak D call TRBD2 (6 bases). The CDR3 extends over 17 amino acids. Germline CDR1 reads WSHSY; CDR2 reads SAAADI. Trimming took off 3 bases at V and 2 bases at J, with 18 bases between the two ends. The CDR3 nucleotides are TGCGCCAGCAGTGATGGGGGGAGGCGTACGTCCACAGATACGCAGTATTTT. This gives the protein CASSDGGRRTSTDTQYF.

The chain joins TRBV7-9 to TRBJ2-1; TRBD2 aligns across 12 bases. The CDR3 contains 18 residues. The germline CDR1 and CDR2 sequences are SEHNR and FQNEAQ (reference sequence). With V trimmed by 4 bases and J by 3 bases, 10 bases remained unmatched. Here the CDR3 DNA reads TGTGCCAGCAGCTCGACGACTAGCGGGGGTGGGTTCTACAATGAGCAGTTCTTC. Protein product: CASSSTTSGGGFYNEQFF.

The chain has TRBV14 and TRBJ2-5; 8 nucleotides match TRBD1. The closer fit of TRBJ2-7 to the DNA end suggests the J call may be wrong. Germline lookup yields CDR1 SGHDN and CDR2 FVKESK. The CDR3 has 14 residues. In nucleotides, the CDR3 is TGTGCCAGCAGCGATTGGACAGGGAGAGACGAGCAGTACTTC. It is translated as CASSDWTGRDEQYF.

J is TRBJ1-5 and V is TRBV4-1; D is undetermined. CDR1 MGHRA and CDR2 YSYEKL come from the germline V gene. CDR3 size: 13 residues. V lost 2 bases and J lost 4, with 6 bases in between. The CDR3 nucleotides are TGCGCCAGCAGCCAAACCTATAATCAGCCCCAGCATTTT. Translation gives CASSQTYNQPQHF.

The chain has TRBV7-9 and TRBJ2-1; 8 positions match TRBD2. V dropped 1 base and J dropped 6; count of bases not matched to a gene: 11. Germline values: CDR1 SEHNR, CDR2 FQNEAQ (reference sequence). This CDR3 comprises 17 residues. The CDR3 sequence is CASSLDLVPSGRNEQFF. DNA for the CDR3: TGTGCCAGCAGCTTAGACCTTGTCCCTAGCGGGCGCAATGAGCAGTTCTTC.